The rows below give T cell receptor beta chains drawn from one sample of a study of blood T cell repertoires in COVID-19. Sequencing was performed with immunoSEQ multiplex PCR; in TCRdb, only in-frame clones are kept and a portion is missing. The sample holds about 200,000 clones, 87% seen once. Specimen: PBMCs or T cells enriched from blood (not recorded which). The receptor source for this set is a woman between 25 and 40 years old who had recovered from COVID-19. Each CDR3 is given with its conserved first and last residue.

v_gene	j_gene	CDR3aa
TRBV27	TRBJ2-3	CASSPYTDTQYF
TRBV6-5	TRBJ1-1	CASRIDRNTEAFF
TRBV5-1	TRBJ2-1	CASSRGEGNEQFF
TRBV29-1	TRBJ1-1	CSVRRGNTEAFF
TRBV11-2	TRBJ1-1	CASSLVFRNPTEAFF
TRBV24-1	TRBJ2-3	CATSDETSSGTDTQYF
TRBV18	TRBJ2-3	CASYSDRAGTDTQYF
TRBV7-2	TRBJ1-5	CASSSMGSSNQPQHF
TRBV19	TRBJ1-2	CASSIWGEYGYTF
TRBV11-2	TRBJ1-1	CASSLSGRGEAFF
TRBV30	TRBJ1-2	CAWSHGTGRGYTF
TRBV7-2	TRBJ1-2	CASSPGTGRNSGYTF
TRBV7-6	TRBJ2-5	CASSLRLEASGGETQYF
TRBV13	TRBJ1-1	CASSSRTGVGAEAFF
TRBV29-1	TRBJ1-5	CSVRQGGNQPQHF
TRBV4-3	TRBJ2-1	CASSPRLTAGAYNEQFF
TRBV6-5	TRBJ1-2	CASSSGGLDYGYTF
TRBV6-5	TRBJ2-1	CASSFRGAGEQFF
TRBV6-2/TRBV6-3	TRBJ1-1	CASSPTPNTEAFF